This is a list of T cell receptor beta chains from one sample in a study of CD8 T cells in Susac syndrome. TCRdb called the immunoSEQ multiplex PCR reads again in MiXCR, with one record for every CDR3 protein. The sample holds around 170,000 distinct CDR3 sequences; approximately 96% are singletons and the top ten take roughly 0.098%. The specimen was CD4+ T cells from PBMCs. These receptors were collected from a human donor with Susac syndrome. The CDR3 runs from the conserved cysteine through the conserved F or W. The order of the fields is clone size, D gene, V gene, J gene, CDR3 DNA, CDR3 protein. A D gene is named only where the DNA matches it firmly. Clone size is not always given. Where it is, it says once, few, many or a class for expanded clones.

abundance: NA
d_gene: NA
v_gene: TRBV20-1
j_gene: TRBJ1-1
CDR3nt: TGCAGTGCTAGAGAACACAGGGTACCCACTGAAGCCTTCTTT
CDR3aa: CSAREHRVPTEAFF

abundance: NA
d_gene: TRBD1
v_gene: TRBV12-3/TRBV12-4
j_gene: TRBJ2-5
CDR3nt: TGTGCCAGCAGTCCACTGACAGGGGCCGAAGAGACCCAGTACTTC
CDR3aa: CASSPLTGAEETQYF

abundance: NA
d_gene: TRBD1
v_gene: TRBV12-5
j_gene: TRBJ2-2
CDR3nt: TGTGCTAGTGGCCCCAAGACAGGGGGGAACACCGGGGAGCTGTTTTTT
CDR3aa: CASGPKTGGNTGELFF

abundance: NA
d_gene: NA
v_gene: TRBV18
j_gene: TRBJ2-5
CDR3nt: TGTGCCAGCTCACCAGGTCCTCAAGAGACCCAGTACTTC
CDR3aa: CASSPGPQETQYF

abundance: NA
d_gene: NA
v_gene: TRBV5-4
j_gene: TRBJ1-1
CDR3nt: TGTGCCAGCAGCTTGTTTGGCCCTGGGGCTGAAGCTTTCTTT
CDR3aa: CASSLFGPGAEAFF

abundance: NA
d_gene: NA
v_gene: TRBV7-9
j_gene: TRBJ2-7
CDR3nt: TGTGCCAGCAGCTTAGCGGTGGGGACCCGGACAGTACAAACCTACGAGCAGTACTTC
CDR3aa: CASSLAVGTRTVQTYEQYF

abundance: NA
d_gene: NA
v_gene: TRBV4-2
j_gene: TRBJ2-7
CDR3nt: TGTGCCAGCAGCCAAGCCGAAAGCTTCTACGAGCAGTACTTC
CDR3aa: CASSQAESFYEQYF

abundance: NA
d_gene: NA
v_gene: TRBV6-5
j_gene: TRBJ2-2
CDR3nt: TGTGCCACTCAGGGGAACACCGGGGAGCTGTTTTTT
CDR3aa: CATQGNTGELFF

abundance: NA
d_gene: NA
v_gene: TRBV11-3
j_gene: TRBJ1-1
CDR3nt: TGTGCCAGCAGCCTATCTGGGGGGGCCGGCACTGAAGCTTTCTTT
CDR3aa: CASSLSGGAGTEAFF

abundance: NA
d_gene: TRBD2
v_gene: TRBV6-2/TRBV6-3
j_gene: TRBJ2-3
CDR3nt: TGTGCCAGCAGTTTTCTAGCGGGGACCACAGATACGCAGTATTTT
CDR3aa: CASSFLAGTTDTQYF

abundance: NA
d_gene: TRBD1
v_gene: TRBV19
j_gene: TRBJ1-1
CDR3nt: TGTGCCAGTAGTATCCTAGAGGACAGGGCTGGCACTGAAGCTTTCTTT
CDR3aa: CASSILEDRAGTEAFF

abundance: NA
d_gene: NA
v_gene: TRBV30
j_gene: TRBJ1-5
CDR3nt: TGTGCCTGGAGTAAGGGGTCCGATCAGCCCCAGCATTTT
CDR3aa: CAWSKGSDQPQHF

abundance: NA
d_gene: NA
v_gene: TRBV27
j_gene: TRBJ2-1
CDR3nt: TGTGCCAGCAGTTTATCCGGGGGGCCATACAATGAGCAGTTCTTC
CDR3aa: CASSLSGGPYNEQFF

abundance: NA
d_gene: NA
v_gene: TRBV4-3
j_gene: TRBJ2-3
CDR3nt: TGCGCCAGCAGCCAAGATCTTATGGACTCCGCCCAGGCAGATACGCAGTATTTT
CDR3aa: CASSQDLMDSAQADTQYF

abundance: NA
d_gene: TRBD1
v_gene: TRBV19
j_gene: TRBJ1-2
CDR3nt: TGTGCCAGTAGGCTCCGACAGGGATACTATGGCTACACCTTC
CDR3aa: CASRLRQGYYGYTF

abundance: NA
d_gene: NA
v_gene: TRBV18
j_gene: TRBJ1-2
CDR3nt: TGTGCCAGCTCACCGAGTGACGACGGCTATGGCTACACCTTC
CDR3aa: CASSPSDDGYGYTF

abundance: NA
d_gene: NA
v_gene: TRBV15
j_gene: TRBJ1-1
CDR3nt: TGTGCCACCAGCTTGGTCCCTAGGGGGAACACTGAAGCTTTCTTT
CDR3aa: CATSLVPRGNTEAFF

abundance: NA
d_gene: TRBD1
v_gene: TRBV30
j_gene: TRBJ1-1
CDR3nt: TGTGCCTGGAGTCCCAAAGGACAGGGTACGGGAACTGAAGCTTTCTTT
CDR3aa: CAWSPKGQGTGTEAFF

abundance: NA
d_gene: TRBD1
v_gene: TRBV2
j_gene: TRBJ2-1
CDR3nt: TGTGCCAGCAGTTCCCGGACAGGTTCCTACAATGAGCAGTTCTTC
CDR3aa: CASSSRTGSYNEQFF

abundance: NA
d_gene: TRBD1
v_gene: TRBV6-5
j_gene: TRBJ2-1
CDR3nt: TGTGCCAGCAGTTACGGGACAGTTAATAGCCCCATTGACAATGAGCAGTTCTTC
CDR3aa: CASSYGTVNSPIDNEQFF

abundance: NA
d_gene: NA
v_gene: TRBV5-1
j_gene: TRBJ2-5
CDR3nt: TGCGCCAGCAGGAAGGACGGCCCCGGGACCCAGTACTTC
CDR3aa: CASRKDGPGTQYF

abundance: NA
d_gene: NA
v_gene: TRBV12-3/TRBV12-4
j_gene: TRBJ2-5
CDR3nt: NA
CDR3aa: CASSFLAGQETQYF

abundance: NA
d_gene: NA
v_gene: TRBV30
j_gene: TRBJ2-3
CDR3nt: TGTGCCTGGAGTGTACAGGGAGGGGCCGGTACGCAGTATTTT
CDR3aa: CAWSVQGGAGTQYF

abundance: NA
d_gene: NA
v_gene: TRBV20-1
j_gene: TRBJ2-5
CDR3nt: TGCAGTGCTAGCGGGGAAGAGACCCAGTACTTC
CDR3aa: CSASGEETQYF

abundance: NA
d_gene: TRBD1
v_gene: TRBV10-3
j_gene: TRBJ2-3
CDR3nt: TGTGCCATCAGTGAGCTCCTAGTCGGGACAGGGACAGATACGCAGTATTTT
CDR3aa: CAISELLVGTGTDTQYF

abundance: NA
d_gene: NA
v_gene: TRBV4-2
j_gene: TRBJ2-3
CDR3nt: TGTGCCAGCAGCCAAGACCCCCTCGCAGATACGCAGTATTTT
CDR3aa: CASSQDPLADTQYF

abundance: NA
d_gene: TRBD2
v_gene: TRBV27
j_gene: TRBJ2-3
CDR3nt: TGTGCCAGCAGAAGCGGGGGGAGGGCAGATACGCAGTATTTT
CDR3aa: CASRSGGRADTQYF

abundance: NA
d_gene: NA
v_gene: TRBV14
j_gene: TRBJ2-2
CDR3nt: TGTGCCAGCAGCCAAGACTTGCCCGGGGAGCTGTTTTTT
CDR3aa: CASSQDLPGELFF

abundance: NA
d_gene: NA
v_gene: TRBV29-1
j_gene: TRBJ1-2
CDR3nt: TGCAGCGTAACAAATAACTATGGCTACACCTTC
CDR3aa: CSVTNNYGYTF

abundance: NA
d_gene: NA
v_gene: TRBV5-8
j_gene: TRBJ2-1
CDR3nt: TGTGCCAGCAGCTTGAGCAGTCGGGAGTTCTTC
CDR3aa: CASSLSSREFF

abundance: NA
d_gene: NA
v_gene: TRBV7-9
j_gene: TRBJ1-4
CDR3nt: TGTGCCAGCAGCCCTTCCGGGACACTTAATGAAAAACTGTTTTTT
CDR3aa: CASSPSGTLNEKLFF

abundance: NA
d_gene: NA
v_gene: TRBV7-9
j_gene: TRBJ1-1
CDR3nt: TGTGCCAGCAGCTTATGGGGAGCAAACACTGAAGCTTTCTTT
CDR3aa: CASSLWGANTEAFF

abundance: NA
d_gene: NA
v_gene: TRBV28
j_gene: TRBJ1-1
CDR3nt: TGTGCCAGCAGTCTGGGGGGTTGGGAGGCTTTCTTT
CDR3aa: CASSLGGWEAFF

abundance: NA
d_gene: NA
v_gene: TRBV6-6
j_gene: TRBJ2-2
CDR3nt: TGTGCCAGCAGTTACTTAAGGGAGGCCACCGGGGAGCTGTTTTTT
CDR3aa: CASSYLREATGELFF

abundance: NA
d_gene: TRBD1
v_gene: TRBV30
j_gene: TRBJ2-7
CDR3nt: TGTGCCTGGAGTTTGGACAGGGGGATCTACGAGCAGTACTTC
CDR3aa: CAWSLDRGIYEQYF

abundance: NA
d_gene: TRBD2
v_gene: TRBV20-1
j_gene: TRBJ2-7
CDR3nt: TGCAGTGCTAGAGGGACTAGCGGGGGGGCCTACGAGCAGTACTTC
CDR3aa: CSARGTSGGAYEQYF

abundance: NA
d_gene: TRBD1
v_gene: TRBV7-3
j_gene: TRBJ2-7
CDR3nt: TGTGCCAGCAGCGACAGGGGAACCTACGAGCAGTACTTC
CDR3aa: CASSDRGTYEQYF

abundance: NA
d_gene: TRBD1
v_gene: TRBV29-1
j_gene: TRBJ2-2
CDR3nt: TGCAGCGTGCCGGGACAGGGGCTTAGCGGGGAGCTGTTTTTT
CDR3aa: CSVPGQGLSGELFF

abundance: few
d_gene: TRBD1
v_gene: TRBV7-2
j_gene: TRBJ2-7
CDR3nt: TGTGCCAGCAGCTTATCCGGGACAGGGTTCTACGAGCAGTACTTC
CDR3aa: CASSLSGTGFYEQYF

abundance: NA
d_gene: NA
v_gene: TRBV2
j_gene: TRBJ1-5
CDR3nt: TGTGCCAGCAGTGAAATCAGAGCAGGGAAGAGCAATCAGCCCCAGCATTTT
CDR3aa: CASSEIRAGKSNQPQHF

abundance: NA
d_gene: TRBD2
v_gene: TRBV5-4
j_gene: TRBJ2-7
CDR3nt: TGTGCCAGCAGGGGGGGACTAGCGGGGGGACTCTACGAGCAGTACTTC
CDR3aa: CASRGGLAGGLYEQYF

abundance: NA
d_gene: NA
v_gene: TRBV7-7
j_gene: TRBJ2-5
CDR3nt: TGTGCCAGCAGCTTAGTCGTCGGGGAAGAGACCCAGTACTTC
CDR3aa: CASSLVVGEETQYF

abundance: NA
d_gene: NA
v_gene: TRBV6-5
j_gene: TRBJ1-1
CDR3nt: TGTGCCAGTTCACGCCAGACTGAAGCTTTCTTT
CDR3aa: CASSRQTEAFF

abundance: NA
d_gene: NA
v_gene: TRBV10-3
j_gene: TRBJ2-2
CDR3nt: TGTGCCATCAGTGAGAGAGGGGGTCGCACCGGGGAGCTGTTTTTT
CDR3aa: CAISERGGRTGELFF

abundance: NA
d_gene: TRBD2
v_gene: TRBV18
j_gene: TRBJ2-7
CDR3nt: TGTGCCAGCTCACCGGGTCCGGGGGGACGGCCCTACGAGCAGTACTTC
CDR3aa: CASSPGPGGRPYEQYF

abundance: NA
d_gene: NA
v_gene: TRBV12-3/TRBV12-4
j_gene: TRBJ2-5
CDR3nt: TGTGCCAGCAGTTATGGAGGGATGGAGACCCAGTACTTC
CDR3aa: CASSYGGMETQYF

abundance: NA
d_gene: TRBD2
v_gene: TRBV9
j_gene: TRBJ2-7
CDR3nt: TGTGCCAGCAGCGTAGAACTAGCGTCTTACGAGCAGTACTTC
CDR3aa: CASSVELASYEQYF

abundance: NA
d_gene: TRBD1
v_gene: TRBV6-1
j_gene: TRBJ1-1
CDR3nt: TGTGCCAGCAGCGGGACAGGGAAGACTGAAGCTTTCTTT
CDR3aa: CASSGTGKTEAFF

abundance: NA
d_gene: NA
v_gene: TRBV7-2
j_gene: TRBJ1-1
CDR3nt: TGTGCCAGCATTATGAGGACTGAAGCTTTCTTT
CDR3aa: CASIMRTEAFF

abundance: NA
d_gene: NA
v_gene: TRBV29-1
j_gene: TRBJ1-3
CDR3nt: TGCAGCGTTGGGGTTTACTCTGGAAACACCATATATTTT
CDR3aa: CSVGVYSGNTIYF

abundance: NA
d_gene: NA
v_gene: TRBV6-5
j_gene: TRBJ2-7
CDR3nt: TGTGCCAGCAGTTACTCGCGGGCGGGCCCTCGGGAGCAGTACTTC
CDR3aa: CASSYSRAGPREQYF

abundance: NA
d_gene: NA
v_gene: TRBV30
j_gene: TRBJ2-3
CDR3nt: TGTGCCTGGAAAACAGGGGATACGCAGTATTTT
CDR3aa: CAWKTGDTQYF

abundance: NA
d_gene: TRBD1
v_gene: TRBV29-1
j_gene: TRBJ1-1
CDR3nt: TGCAGCTTAGCAGGGGGGCGAGGCACTGAAGCTTTCTTT
CDR3aa: CSLAGGRGTEAFF

abundance: NA
d_gene: NA
v_gene: TRBV27
j_gene: TRBJ1-3
CDR3nt: TGTGCCAGCAGTTTATCTTCGGGCAGAAGCTCTGGAAACACCATATATTTT
CDR3aa: CASSLSSGRSSGNTIYF

abundance: NA
d_gene: NA
v_gene: TRBV7-3
j_gene: TRBJ2-3
CDR3nt: TGTGCCAGCAGCTTATCGGCGGGGGCCCGCACAGATACGCAGTATTTT
CDR3aa: CASSLSAGARTDTQYF